This T cell receptor beta chain was retrieved from a study of blood T cell repertoires in COVID-19. The assay was immunoSEQ multiplex PCR, and TCRdb's table has in-frame clones only and misses some. The profile covers around 60,000 clones, with roughly two thirds appearing a single time and around 4.4% taken by the ten largest. In germline, CDR1 is LNHDA, CDR2 SQIVND (reference sequence). The CDR3 extends over 15 amino acids. The J segment lost 3 bases and the V segment lost 1 base, leaving 4 bases of the junction unmatched. Sequenced input: peripheral blood. The source is a woman aged 70-85 years with COVID-19, enrolled during active disease. The chain employs TRBV19 and TRBJ2-5, with 8 bases fitting TRBD2. As DNA, the CDR3 is TGTGCCAGTAGTATAGCAGGTAGCGGGGAAGAGACCCAGTACTTC. The encoded protein is CASSIAGSGEETQYF. Based on the CDR3 plus reference TRBV19 and TRBJ2-5, the full variable domain is DGGITQSPKYLFRKEGQNVTLSCEQNLNHDAMYWYRQDPGQGLRLIYYSQIVNDFQKGDIAEGYSVSREKKESFPLTVTSAQKNPTAFYLCASSIAGSGEETQYFGPGTRLLVL.